These 27 T cell receptor beta chains share one sample of origin, sequenced in a study of PD-L1 blockade in urothelial cancer. Assay: immunoSEQ multiplex PCR; the TCRdb copy retains only in-frame clones and omits some. The top ten hold 0.85% to 1% of the sample, which has 80,000 to 130,000 clones, about 90% seen once. The source material was PBMCs, sampled around atezolizumab (anti-PD-L1) treatment. These receptor sequences come from a woman older than 75 with urothelial cancer.

The chain is built from TRBV11-2 and TRBJ2-7; a weak D match, TRBD2 (6 bases). There are 15 residues in the CDR3. CDR1 is SGHAT and CDR2 is FQNNGV in the germline V gene. V dropped 5 bases and J dropped 1 base, with 15 bases sitting between them. CDR3 DNA: TGTGCCAGCAGCCTCACGGAGGGGAGTTCCTACGAGCAGTACTTC. Translation: CASSLTEGSSYEQYF.

The chain joins TRBV28 to TRBJ1-1, with D hard to call. V lost 3 bases and J 1 base, leaving 12 bases between the germline ends. The germline CDR1 and CDR2 sequences are MDHEN and SYDVKM. CDR3 length: 15 residues. This chain's CDR3 is CASSLGRTKNTEAFF. CDR3 bases: TGTGCCAGCAGTTTGGGGAGAACGAAGAACACTGAAGCTTTCTTT.

In this sample, this clone turned up a few times. V and J are TRBV5-1 and TRBJ2-5, with a weak D call TRBD2 (5 bases). The ends were cut back, 2 bases at V and 2 bases at J, with 16 bases in the middle. Germline CDR1 is SGHRS and CDR2 is YFSETQ. The CDR3 consists of 16 residues. The CDR3 DNA sequence: TGCGCCAGCAGCTTAGGACTCACGGTGGATCAAGAGACCCAGTACTTC. Protein product: CASSLGLTVDQETQYF.

The chain combines TRBV19 with TRBJ2-1; 7 nucleotides match TRBD2. The CDR3 has 15 amino acids. J lost 6 bases, V lost 5 bases, and 10 bases had no gene match. The germline gives CDR1 LNHDA, CDR2 SQIVND (reference sequence). In DNA form, the CDR3 reads TGTGCCAGTAGTGGTTTGGGCGGGAGCCGCAATGAGCAGTTCTTC. It specifies CASSGLGGSRNEQFF.

The J gene is TRBJ2-1, the V gene TRBV19, with 12 bases matching TRBD2. The CDR3 has 18 amino acids. The V gene's germline CDR1 is LNHDA and CDR2 SQIVND (reference sequence). V trimming: 5 bases; J trimming: 2 bases; junction bases outside the gene matches: 10. In nucleotides, the CDR3 is TGTGCCAGTAGTGATAGACTAGCGGGAGTTACAGCCTACAATGAGCAGTTCTTC. It specifies CASSDRLAGVTAYNEQFF.

V usage is TRBV27 and J usage is TRBJ2-3; 7 nucleotides match TRBD2. V trimming: 1 base; J trimming: 4 bases; junction bases outside the gene matches: 5. Per germline, CDR1 MNHEY and CDR2 SMNVEV (reference sequence). This CDR3 is built from 15 residues. CDR3 in DNA: TGTGCCAGCAGTTTATTGGGGGGGGTTGCAGATACGCAGTATTTT. This gives the protein CASSLLGGVADTQYF.

The chain uses TRBV27 and TRBJ1-1; D unresolved. Germline lookup yields CDR1 MNHEY and CDR2 SMNVEV (reference sequence). This CDR3 has 13 amino acids. The V and J ends lost 5 bases and 5 bases respectively, with 12 bases between them. The chain's CDR3 is CASSALTGTEAFF. Written as DNA, the CDR3 is TGTGCCAGCAGTGCCCTGACGGGGACTGAAGCTTTCTTT.

The CDR3 region is CASSLSQGFYNEQFF. Here the CDR3 DNA reads TGTGCCAGCAGCTTATCGCAGGGGTTCTACAATGAGCAGTTCTTC. The chain recombines TRBV5-6 with TRBJ2-1; D might be TRBD1 (6 bases). Germline CDR1 is SGHDT and CDR2 is YYEEEE. The CDR3 contains 15 residues. V was cut by 2 bases and J by 3 bases, with 12 bases left in between.

The chain carries TRBV7-9 and TRBJ2-1, with 10 nucleotides matching TRBD2. Germline trimming cut 2 bases from V and 7 bases from J; bases unmatched to any gene: 5. Germline CDR1 and CDR2: SEHNR and FQNEAQ (reference sequence). The CDR3 is made up of 15 amino acids. DNA for the CDR3: TGTGCCAGCAGCTTAAGGCTAGCGGGAGTTAATGAGCAGTTCTTC. It encodes CASSLRLAGVNEQFF.

This rearrangement joins TRBV9 to TRBJ1-4; D gene unclear. The length of the CDR3 is 16 residues. The germline V gene has CDR1 SGDLS and CDR2 YYNGEE. The V gene lost 0 bases and the J gene lost 5 bases, with 14 bases spanning the gap. The CDR3 DNA reads TGTGCCAGCAGCGTAGGGCCCTACAGTTTAAATGAAAAACTGTTTTTT. It codes for CASSVGPYSLNEKLFF.

The rearrangement links TRBV15 to TRBJ2-2; TRBD2 might be the D (5 bases). V dropped 4 bases and J dropped 4 bases, with 10 bases sitting between them. The length of the CDR3 is 14 residues. Germline V gene data show CDR1 as LNHNV and CDR2 as YYDKDF (reference sequence). CDR3 loop: CATSKGRGTGELFF. For the CDR3, the DNA is TGTGCCACCAGCAAAGGCCGGGGCACCGGGGAGCTGTTTTTT.

The chain is built from TRBV5-4 and TRBJ2-1, with no clear D. Looked up from germline, CDR1 is SGHNT and CDR2 is YYREEE (reference sequence). The CDR3 covers 13 residues. The germline V and J ends were trimmed by 1 base and 6 bases, with 8 bases remaining between them. The CDR3 is CASSLSTFNEQFF. CDR3 bases: TGTGCCAGCAGCTTGAGCACTTTCAATGAGCAGTTCTTC. Together with reference TRBV5-4 and TRBJ2-1, the CDR3 gives the full variable domain: ETGVTQSPTHLIKTRGQQVTLRCSSQSGHNTVSWYQQALGQGPQFIFQYYREEENGRGNFPPRFSGLQFPNYSSELNVNALELDDSALYLCASSLSTFNEQFFGPGTRLTVL.

This chain joins TRBV19 and TRBJ2-3, with D tentatively TRBD1 (5 bases). Trimming cost V 6 bases and J 1 base, with 14 bases left between them. In germline, CDR1 is LNHDA, CDR2 SQIVND (reference sequence). This CDR3 contains 15 residues. This chain's CDR3 is CASRGVQGGTDTQYF. CDR3 DNA: TGTGCCAGTAGAGGGGTGCAGGGCGGCACAGATACGCAGTATTTT.

This chain joins TRBV28 and TRBJ2-2; TRBD2 agrees at 10 bases. Per germline, CDR1 MDHEN and CDR2 SYDVKM. Germline trimming cut 6 bases from V and 2 bases from J; bases unmatched to any gene: 9. This CDR3 has 17 residues. The CDR3 spells CASSRRASGRNTGELFF. The CDR3 DNA sequence: TGTGCCAGCAGCCGCCGGGCTAGCGGGAGAAACACCGGGGAGCTGTTTTTT.

The chain joins TRBV30 to TRBJ1-1; D is undetermined. The length of the CDR3 is 17 residues. V gave up 0 bases and J gave up 3 bases, with 20 bases separating them. Germline V gives CDR1 GTSNPN, CDR2 SVGIG (reference sequence). CDR3 nucleotides: TGTGCCTGGAGTGTACCGCTCTATCTCCCGCGGGACACTGAAGCTTTCTTT. Translated, it gives CAWSVPLYLPRDTEAFF.

The genes are TRBV28 and TRBJ1-2; tentatively, D is TRBD1 (5 bases). The CDR3 spans 15 residues. Trimming took 4 bases from V and 2 from J, leaving 14 bases between them. CDR1 MDHEN and CDR2 SYDVKM come from the germline V gene. The CDR3 DNA is TGTGCCAGCAGTTACGGGGGGGGAACAAACTATGGCTACACCTTC. It encodes CASSYGGGTNYGYTF.

The chain links TRBV27 to TRBJ1-2, with 8 bases aligning to TRBD1. CDR1 MNHEY and CDR2 SMNVEV come from the germline V gene (reference sequence). This CDR3 region has 17 residues. Losses at the gene ends were 5 bases for V and 2 bases for J; bases not matched to a gene: 13. The CDR3 coding sequence is TGTGCCAGCAGTCCAGTCGCGACAGGGGCCATGAACTATGGCTACACCTTC. Its translation: CASSPVATGAMNYGYTF.

The V and J genes are TRBV18 and TRBJ2-6; TRBD2 matches 8 bases. This CDR3 is built from 17 residues. The germline CDR1 and CDR2 sequences are KGHSH and LQKENI. The junction had 6 bases not matched to a gene; V was cut back by 5 bases and J by 0 bases. This CDR3 is CASSNVAGSSGANVLTF. The CDR3, as DNA: TGTGCCAGCTCAAATGTAGCGGGGAGCTCTGGGGCCAACGTCCTGACTTTC.

The gene calls are TRBV7-9 and TRBJ1-3; the D is unclear. The CDR3 length is 15 residues. V dropped 5 bases and J dropped 2 bases, with 13 bases sitting between them. Germline values: CDR1 SEHNR, CDR2 FQNEAQ (reference sequence). CDR3 sequence reads: CASSILSGTGNTIYF. CDR3 coding DNA: TGTGCCAGCAGCATTCTTTCGGGAACTGGAAACACCATATATTTT.

The rearrangement joins TRBV28 to TRBJ2-7; TRBD1 matches at 8 bases. With 4 bases clipped from V and 3 bases from J, the junction kept 8 bases outside the gene matches. This CDR3 comprises 15 residues. Per germline, CDR1 MDHEN and CDR2 SYDVKM. CDR3 nucleotides: TGTGCCAGCAGTTCGTACTTGGACAGGGACTACGAGCAGTACTTC. Its translation: CASSSYLDRDYEQYF.

This clone was counted once. The CDR3 reads CASSPQWDRGGNQPQHF. CDR3 DNA sequence: TGTGCCAGCAGTCCTCAGTGGGACAGGGGGGGCAATCAGCCCCAGCATTTT. The rearrangement joins TRBV28 to TRBJ1-5, with 11 bases identical to TRBD1. The germline gives CDR1 MDHEN, CDR2 SYDVKM. The CDR3 sequence is 17 residues long. The V segment lost 5 bases and the J segment 2 bases; nucleotides outside the gene matches: 8.

The table lists this clone with a few counts. The chain is built from TRBV28 and TRBJ1-5; TRBD1 might be the D (5 bases). The germline gives CDR1 MDHEN, CDR2 SYDVKM. There are 16 residues in the CDR3. V was trimmed by 0 bases and J by 5 bases, leaving 14 bases between them. Written as DNA, the CDR3 is TGTGCCAGCAGTTTATGGGGAGCCCGGGGGGATCAGCCCCAGCATTTT. This sequence encodes CASSLWGARGDQPQHF.

The J gene is TRBJ2-3, the V gene TRBV7-3, with 13 nucleotides matching TRBD2. The germline gives CDR1 SGHTA, CDR2 FQGTGA. The CDR3 covers 17 residues. The V segment lost 5 bases and the J segment 6 bases; nucleotides outside the gene matches: 11. The CDR3 DNA reads as TGTGCCAGCAGCCTCCAACCCGGGACTAGCGGGATCGATACGCAGTATTTT. As protein: CASSLQPGTSGIDTQYF.

The chain combines TRBV9 with TRBJ1-4; 9 bases agree with TRBD1. The trim removed 4 bases at V and 6 bases at J, leaving 19 bases unmatched. The CDR3 consists of 19 residues. The V gene's germline CDR1 is SGDLS and CDR2 YYNGEE. The CDR3 protein is CASSRNLDRGGRLDEKLFF. CDR3 nucleotide sequence: TGTGCCAGCAGCCGAAACTTGGACAGGGGAGGAAGACTGGATGAAAAACTGTTTTTT. Full variable domain (rest looked up from reference TRBV9 and TRBJ1-4): DSGVTQTPKHLITATGQRVTLRCSPRSGDLSVYWYQQSLDQGLQFLIQYYNGEERAKGNILERFSAQQFPDLHSELNLSSLELGDSALYFCASSRNLDRGGRLDEKLFFGSGTQLSVL.

The J gene is TRBJ2-1, the V gene TRBV15; no firm D call. This CDR3 is 12 amino acids long. V gave up 0 bases and J gave up 7 bases, with 4 bases separating them. Germline CDR1 and CDR2: LNHNV and YYDKDF (reference sequence). The CDR3 sequence is CATSRERNEQFF. CDR3 bases: TGTGCCACCAGCAGAGAGAGAAATGAGCAGTTCTTC.

The chain combines TRBV28 with TRBJ2-1; 7 bases align to TRBD2. This CDR3 comprises 15 residues. J lost 5 bases, V lost 6 bases, and 10 bases had no gene match. CDR1 is MDHEN, CDR2 SYDVKM, per germline. The CDR3 sequence is CASSSGGGINNEQFF. As DNA, the CDR3 is TGTGCCAGCAGCTCGGGGGGAGGGATAAACAATGAGCAGTTCTTC.

V is TRBV6-1 and J is TRBJ1-3; the D is unclear. Germline loops: CDR1 MNHNS, CDR2 SASEGT. V gave up 0 bases and J gave up 1 base, with 10 bases separating them. This CDR3 region has 16 residues. CDR3 sequence (DNA): TGTGCCAGCAGTGAAGCCCCAGGTCCTTCTGGAAACACCATATATTTT. Protein: CASSEAPGPSGNTIYF.